One and the same sample provided the 26 T cell receptor beta chains below, sequenced in a study of T cell responses to AZD1222 COVID-19 vaccine (dated by TCRdb to the early 2020s). The meaning of the sample's time point label: about 28 days (+/-7) after the second vaccine dose. Library prep was done by the immunoSEQ multiplex PCR assay. In its TCRdb copy, this immuneACCESS table keeps in-frame sequences only and misses some clones. Where compared with another copy, unresolved V genes explain less than half of these, and the others have no known cause. The table for this sample lists 150,000 to 200,000 clones; approximately 89% of them were counted only once. The ten biggest clones cover roughly 1.2% of the sample. The sequencing used peripheral blood, collected 28 days after the second AZD1222 dose. The receptor source for this set is an adult who received the AZD1222 COVID-19 vaccine.

The chain recombines TRBV9 with TRBJ2-1; D is perhaps TRBD1 (6 bases). Trimming took 0 bases from V and 7 from J, leaving 11 bases between them. There are 14 residues in the CDR3. The germline V gene encodes CDR1 SGDLS and CDR2 YYNGEE. The CDR3 DNA follows: TGTGCCAGCAGCGTAGGGGGTCAGGGGAATGAGCAGTTCTTC. Amino acids: CASSVGGQGNEQFF. Full variable domain (outside the CDR3, taken from reference TRBV9 and TRBJ2-1): DSGVTQTPKHLITATGQRVTLRCSPRSGDLSVYWYQQSLDQGLQFLIQYYNGEERAKGNILERFSAQQFPDLHSELNLSSLELGDSALYFCASSVGGQGNEQFFGPGTRLTVL.

J is TRBJ1-4 and V is TRBV19; TRBD1 aligns across 9 bases. The CDR3 consists of 15 residues. Germline CDR1 is LNHDA and CDR2 is SQIVND (reference sequence). With V trimmed by 5 bases and J by 5 bases, 6 bases remained unmatched. CDR3 coding DNA: TGTGCCAGTAGTGACACCGGGACAGGGAATGAAAAACTGTTTTTT. This translates into CASSDTGTGNEKLFF.

The rearrangement joins TRBV27 to TRBJ1-1; D is uncertain. This CDR3 has 11 residues. V gave up 6 bases and J gave up 7 bases, with 9 bases separating them. Per the germline V gene, CDR1 is MNHEY and CDR2 is SMNVEV (reference sequence). CDR3 protein: CASRGGNEAFF. As DNA, the CDR3 is TGTGCCAGCAGGGGAGGGAATGAAGCTTTCTTT.

V and J are TRBV6-8 and TRBJ1-4, with 10 bases that match TRBD1. CDR1 and CDR2 from the germline V gene are MNHGY and SAAAGT. This CDR3 is 17 amino acids long. V shed 3 bases, J shed 6 bases, and the junction held 10 bases outside the gene matches. CDR3 nucleotide sequence: TGTGCCAGCAGTTATCTCAACTCGACAGGGGGCCATGAAAAACTGTTTTTT. Residues: CASSYLNSTGGHEKLFF.

A single count supports this clone. The DNA of the CDR3 is TGTGCCATCAGTGACGGCTCCTACGAGCAGTACTTC. It encodes CAISDGSYEQYF. The rearrangement links TRBV10-3 to TRBJ2-7; no firm D call. Germline assignment: CDR1 ENHRY and CDR2 SYGVKD. Trimming removed 3 bases at V and 0 bases at J, with 3 bases between. There are 12 residues in the CDR3.

This clone was seen a single time. The V and J genes are TRBV4-3 and TRBJ1-1, with TRBD1 identical over 7 bases. Germline CDR1 is LGHNA and CDR2 is YSLEER. This CDR3 comprises 16 residues. V was clipped by 5 bases and J by 7 bases; unmatched bases: 16. The DNA of the CDR3 is TGCGCCAGCAGCTCCCCGGGAGGGGATCGACAGGGTGAAGCTTTCTTT. This codes for CASSSPGGDRQGEAFF.

This chain connects TRBV28 to TRBJ1-2; 9 bases line up with TRBD1. This CDR3 spans 15 amino acids. The germline V gene has CDR1 MDHEN and CDR2 SYDVKM. The J segment lost 6 bases and the V segment lost 4 bases, leaving 9 bases of the junction unmatched. CDR3 DNA sequence: TGTGCCAGCAGTTCCTATCCCGACAGGGGGAATGGCTACACCTTC. Translated, it gives CASSSYPDRGNGYTF.

The chain links TRBV27 to TRBJ1-4, with D unresolved. The CDR3 sequence is 15 residues long. Trimming cost V 6 bases and J 5 bases, with 16 bases left between them. Germline CDR1 MNHEY, CDR2 SMNVEV (reference sequence). The CDR3 region is CASRLRSGLNEKLFF. Here the CDR3 DNA reads TGTGCCAGCAGGCTGAGATCCGGGTTAAATGAAAAACTGTTTTTT.

This clone was seen only a few times. This CDR3 reads CASSSARQETQYF. Written as DNA, the CDR3 is TGTGCCAGCAGCTCGGCTAGACAAGAGACCCAGTACTTC. The chain carries TRBV7-2 and TRBJ2-5, with D unclear. CDR3 length equals 13 residues. V was pared by 4 bases and J by 2 bases, with 8 bases between. The V gene's germline CDR1 is SGHTA and CDR2 FQGNSA.

V is TRBV12-5 and J is TRBJ1-6; 12 nucleotides agree with TRBD1. The CDR3 length is 16 residues. The V gene end was trimmed by 5 bases and the J gene end by 7 bases; junction bases not matched to a gene: 6. In germline, CDR1 is LGHNT, CDR2 FRNRAP. CDR3 nucleotide sequence: TGTGCTAGTGGTGCGGGGGACAGGGGGCGGAATTCACCCCTCCACTTT. It yields the protein CASGAGDRGRNSPLHF.

This clone was counted only a few times. CDR3: CASSLVGETEAFF. Written as DNA, the CDR3 is TGCGCCAGCAGCCTAGTCGGAGAGACTGAAGCTTTCTTT. The chain links TRBV4-1 to TRBJ1-1; D is undetermined. The CDR3 loop spans 13 amino acids. Germline V CDR1 and CDR2: MGHRA, YSYEKL. V was pared by 4 bases and J by 5 bases, with 11 bases between.

The CDR3, as DNA: TGCGCCAGCAGCCAAGAAGGGCACACCATATATTTT. It codes for CASSQEGHTIYF. This chain joins TRBV4-3 and TRBJ1-3; D remains unclear. The CDR3 runs 12 residues. V gave up 0 bases and J gave up 8 bases, with 5 bases separating them. Per the germline V gene, CDR1 is LGHNA and CDR2 is YSLEER.

This chain links TRBV5-1 with TRBJ1-2, with D unclear. The V end lost 0 bases, the J end lost 3 bases, and 6 bases lay between the germline ends. CDR3 length equals 13 residues. Germline V gene data show CDR1 as SGHRS and CDR2 as YFSETQ. The CDR3 nucleotides read TGCGCCAGCAGCTTGGTCCCAGACTATGGCTACACCTTC. Amino acids: CASSLVPDYGYTF.

The J gene is TRBJ1-6, the V gene TRBV19; TRBD1 aligns across 8 bases. The CDR3 contains 15 residues. With 7 bases clipped from V and 6 bases from J, the junction kept 8 bases outside the gene matches. Germline CDR1 LNHDA, CDR2 SQIVND (reference sequence). This CDR3 is CASIPTGGSNSPLHF. CDR3 nucleotide sequence: TGTGCCAGTATTCCAACAGGGGGATCTAATTCACCCCTCCACTTT.

The chain employs TRBV9 and TRBJ1-2; D unclear. V was pared by 0 bases and J by 4 bases, with 16 bases between. Germline lookup yields CDR1 SGDLS and CDR2 YYNGEE. The CDR3 totals 16 residues. The CDR3 protein is CASSVDAGLSGYGYTF. Written as DNA, the CDR3 is TGTGCCAGCAGCGTAGACGCCGGACTCTCTGGCTATGGCTACACCTTC.

This clone was detected a few times. DNA of the CDR3: TGTGCCAGCTCACCCCAAGACAGGGCGTCCTACGAGCAGTACTTC. The encoded protein is CASSPQDRASYEQYF. The genes are TRBV18 and TRBJ2-7; TRBD1 aligns across 7 bases. After removal of 3 bases from V and 1 base from J, the junction contained 6 bases not matched to a gene. The CDR3 has 15 residues. Germline loops: CDR1 KGHSH, CDR2 LQKENI.

The CDR3 here is CASSLGPDRVTGTDTQYF. The CDR3 coding sequence is TGTGCCAGCAGCTTAGGCCCAGACAGGGTCACGGGCACAGATACGCAGTATTTT. This chain links TRBV7-8 with TRBJ2-3, with 7 bases that match TRBD1. Germline CDR1 SGHVS, CDR2 FQNEAQ. V lost 1 base, J lost 1 base, and 11 bases stayed unmatched. The length of the CDR3 is 18 residues.

The rearrangement uses TRBV6-4 and TRBJ1-1, with D possibly matching TRBD1 (6 bases). The germline CDR1 and CDR2 sequences are MRHNA and SNTAGT. The V gene lost 5 bases and the J gene lost 5 bases, with 12 bases spanning the gap. The CDR3 contains 13 residues. The CDR3 here is CASSIQGGTEAFF. The CDR3 DNA reads as TGTGCCAGCAGTATACAGGGAGGAACTGAAGCTTTCTTT.

J is TRBJ1-1 and V is TRBV12-3 or TRBV12-4; D unresolved. The CDR3 consists of 13 residues. V was trimmed by 5 bases and J by 1 base, leaving 8 bases between them. Here the CDR3 DNA reads TGTGCCAGCAGTCCCCGTCAGAACACTGAAGCTTTCTTT. The encoded protein is CASSPRQNTEAFF.

This clone was seen just once. V and J are TRBV20-1 and TRBJ1-5; D might be TRBD1 (6 bases). Trimming left V 3 bases short and J 0 bases short, with 18 bases between. CDR1 is DFQATT and CDR2 is SNEGSKA in the germline V gene (reference sequence). This CDR3 is built from 17 residues. The CDR3 spells CSASLGARVRSNQPQHF. DNA for the CDR3: TGCAGTGCTAGTTTGGGGGCCCGCGTACGTAGCAATCAGCCCCAGCATTTT.

The chain carries TRBV28 and TRBJ1-1, with TRBD1 as a possible D gene (5 bases). Per germline, CDR1 MDHEN and CDR2 SYDVKM. The CDR3 contains 15 residues. V lost 2 bases to trimming and J lost 9 bases, with 19 bases between them. The DNA of the CDR3 is TGTGCCAGCAGTTTAGGGGCCATGGCGGAAAGAAAAGCTTTCTTT. This encodes CASSLGAMAERKAFF.

The chain links TRBV27 to TRBJ2-7, with a weak D call TRBD1 (5 bases). The CDR3 is 14 amino acids. Trimming left V 3 bases short and J 1 base short, with 10 bases between. Germline CDR1 MNHEY, CDR2 SMNVEV (reference sequence). CDR3 bases: TGTGCCAGCAGTTTTCAGGGTCGTTCCTACGAGCAGTACTTC. The encoded protein is CASSFQGRSYEQYF.

The chain employs TRBV6-1 and TRBJ2-5; TRBD1 matches 7 bases. The CDR3 sequence is 15 residues long. V trimming: 3 bases; J trimming: 3 bases; junction bases outside the gene matches: 7. Germline V gene data show CDR1 as MNHNS and CDR2 as SASEGT. The CDR3 sequence: CASSEWGQLEETQYF. The CDR3, as DNA: TGTGCCAGCAGTGAGTGGGGACAGTTAGAAGAGACCCAGTACTTC.

The V and J genes are TRBV6-6 and TRBJ1-5; D unresolved. Germline CDR1 MNHNY, CDR2 SVGAGI (reference sequence). The germline V and J ends were trimmed by 6 bases and 6 bases, with 15 bases remaining between them. The CDR3 is 14 amino acids. CDR3 DNA: TGTGCCAGCAGGAACGTGGGAAGCGGTCAGCCCCAGCATTTT. Residues: CASRNVGSGQPQHF.

The chain recombines TRBV7-2 with TRBJ2-7; D gene uncertain. V shed 6 bases and J shed 2 bases, with 17 bases lying between them. The CDR3 totals 15 residues. Germline lookup yields CDR1 SGHTA and CDR2 FQGNSA. CDR3 loop: CASSQTGHPPYEQYF. The CDR3 region has the DNA TGTGCCAGCAGTCAGACCGGCCACCCTCCCTACGAGCAGTACTTC.

The CDR3 is CASSLYGTTSYEQYF. The CDR3 DNA reads TGTGCCAGCAGCTTGTACGGGACAACATCCTACGAGCAGTACTTC. The chain joins TRBV5-6 to TRBJ2-7; D perhaps matches TRBD1 (6 bases). The CDR3 loop spans 15 amino acids. Germline-derived CDR1 and CDR2 are SGHDT and YYEEEE. Trimming shortened V by 1 base and J by 1 base, and 12 bases separated the two germline ends.